A selection of T cell receptor beta chains follows, all from one sample in a study of blood T cell repertoires in COVID-19. The table came from immunoSEQ multiplex PCR; TCRdb's copy has only in-frame clones and leaves some out. The sample lists 80,000 to 90,000 clones; around 83% were seen once. Input material: peripheral blood. The receptor set was obtained from a woman in her 70s with acute or convalescent COVID-19. Both conserved end residues are trimmed from each CDR3.

TRBJ1-4 | TRBV12-3/TRBV12-4 | ASSQGEKLF
TRBJ2-5 | TRBV2 | ASSEGLQETQY
TRBJ2-5 | TRBV19 | ASRMRTQETQY
TRBJ1-2 | TRBV28 | ASTPPGQWIYGYT
TRBJ1-1 | TRBV7-9 | ASSLAGAGRTEAF
TRBJ2-3 | TRBV6-5 | ASTFFQGTDTQY
TRBJ2-5 | TRBV12-3/TRBV12-4 | ASSGTEQETQY
TRBJ1-2 | TRBV27 | ASRPYINYGYT
TRBJ2-7 | TRBV29-1 | SVGDSGGWTGEFREQY
TRBJ2-1 | TRBV30 | AWKRGGGGYNEQF
TRBJ2-7 | TRBV3-1/TRBV3-2 | ASSQGGGSSYEQY
TRBJ2-7 | TRBV11-2 | ASSLNRGASYEQY
TRBJ1-5 | TRBV7-2 | ASSWGAAGNQPQH
TRBJ1-5 | TRBV7-2 | ASSFSTVNQPQH
TRBJ1-4 | TRBV25-1 | ASSDRQGVEEKLF
TRBJ1-1 | TRBV2 | ASSPYTVNTEAF
TRBJ1-5 | TRBV28 | ASRRRMGNQPQH
TRBJ1-6 | TRBV28 | ASNSPQGANSPLH
TRBJ2-5 | TRBV7-7 | ASSLNSQETQY
TRBJ1-1 | TRBV2 | ASSELRNPGKTEAF
TRBJ2-1 | TRBV6-7 | ASSYSQGFKRNEQF
TRBJ2-2 | TRBV21-1 | ASSKGAPAANTGELF
TRBJ2-1 | TRBV5-1 | ASSWPEDRVDNEQF
TRBJ1-1 | TRBV6-9 | ASSIEQNTEAF
TRBJ1-1 | TRBV6-8 | ASKSGSPKVAEAF
TRBJ1-1 | TRBV6-5 | ASFRTGKTEAF
TRBJ1-2 | TRBV29-1 | SGGQGYGYT
TRBJ1-1 | TRBV5-1 | ASTGQGNTEAF
TRBJ2-3 | TRBV11-3 | ASSLLSGSGAITDTQY
TRBJ1-1 | TRBV5-1 | ASSLVPGDGTEAF
TRBJ2-5 | TRBV28 | ASSFRGVETQY
TRBJ1-5 | TRBV2 | ASSPEGGNQPQH
TRBJ1-2 | TRBV3-1/TRBV3-2 | ATSTGGFYGYT
TRBJ1-2 | TRBV11-3 | ASSLRGTYGYT
TRBJ1-1 | TRBV3-1/TRBV3-2 | ASSLSVNTEAF
TRBJ1-5 | TRBV9 | ASSVSGSNQPQH
TRBJ2-2 | TRBV12-5 | ASGLVTGGTGELF